This section outlines one T cell receptor (beta chain) sequence together with its context. Its antigen is not identified. CDR3 size: 14 residues. CDR1 is DFQATT, CDR2 SNEGSKA, per germline (reference sequence). From its re-call of the 5' RACE reads, TCRdb lists each CDR3 protein once, without DNA. Its clone listing holds a few hundred thousand distinct CDR3 sequences. This sample is part of a study of T cells expressing NK-cell markers. Overall study results and limits: These clonotypes also led the CD3+CD56-NKG2C+ fraction in a handful of donors.

Specimen: blood T cells: a sorted CD56 or NKG2C T cell subset, CD4+ or CD8+ T cells, or bulk PBMC T cells (not recorded which). V gene TRBV20-1 combines with J gene TRBJ2-3; TCRdb lists TRBD2, though no DNA is available to test this call. The sequence was obtained from a man between 18 and 69 years old in good health. The CDR3 loop is CSARVPAVTDTQYF.